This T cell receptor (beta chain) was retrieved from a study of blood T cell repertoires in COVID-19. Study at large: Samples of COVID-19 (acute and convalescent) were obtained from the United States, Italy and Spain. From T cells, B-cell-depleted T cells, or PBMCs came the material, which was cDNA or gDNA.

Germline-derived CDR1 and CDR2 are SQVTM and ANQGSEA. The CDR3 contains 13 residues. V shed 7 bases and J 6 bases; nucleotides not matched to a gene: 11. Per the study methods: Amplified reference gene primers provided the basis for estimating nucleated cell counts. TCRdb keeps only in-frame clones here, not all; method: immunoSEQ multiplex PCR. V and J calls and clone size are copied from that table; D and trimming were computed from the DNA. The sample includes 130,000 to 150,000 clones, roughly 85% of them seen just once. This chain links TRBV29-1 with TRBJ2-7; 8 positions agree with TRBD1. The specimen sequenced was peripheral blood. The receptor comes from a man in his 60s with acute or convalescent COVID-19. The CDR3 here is CSGTRTGSGEQYF. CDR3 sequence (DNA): TGCAGCGGGACACGGACAGGGTCGGGCGAGCAGTACTTC.